This T cell receptor beta chain was captured in a study of radiation and T cells in renal cell carcinoma. Study results and limitations: Top tumor clonotypes rose in blood 2 weeks post-radiation, then contracted.

A remark on this clone: Its antigen remains unknown.

Stated time point: blood 4 weeks post-SBRT, at nephrectomy. Described treatment: 15 Gy SBRT to primary tumor, nephrectomy 4 weeks later. After SBRT, blood was collected at 2 and 4 weeks, plus baseline. This renal cell carcinoma was of the clear cell type. Sequencing used immunoSEQ multiplex PCR; TCRdb keeps in-frame clones, though not all of them. This table has some 31,000 clones, over 70% appearing once. The specimen was blood, collected from a patient whose treatment included radiotherapy and nephrectomy. This TCR came from a man between 60 and 70 years old with renal cell carcinoma.

CDR3 sequence (DNA): TGTGCCAGCAGCCTTGAGAGACAGAGCTACGAGCAGTACTTC. Protein sequence: CASSLERQSYEQYF. V and J are TRBV27 and TRBJ2-7; D might be TRBD1 (5 bases). The CDR3 contains 14 residues. V gave up 6 bases and J gave up 3 bases, with 15 bases separating them. Germline V gene sequence: CDR1 MNHEY, CDR2 SMNVEV (reference sequence).